This TCR beta chain was sequenced for a study of identical twins. This CDR3 spans 18 amino acids. Germline CDR1 MNHNS, CDR2 SASEGT. The ends lost 8 bases at V and 6 bases at J; junction bases unmatched: 19. TCRdb independently ran MiXCR on the 5' RACE reads; one entry per CDR3 protein. The table lists 230,000 or so distinct CDR3 sequences, approximately 8.3% of them singletons. In addition, the sample was reused for a study of yellow fever vaccine responses in identical twins.

Input material: CD8+ T cells sorted from blood. This chain uses TRBV6-1 with TRBJ2-1; 10 bases are shared with TRBD2. The receptor's source is a woman between 18 and 29 years old in good health. CDR3 residues: CASGCSLCHLAGVNEQFF. The CDR3 DNA reads as TGTGCCAGCGGATGTTCCCTGTGTCATCTAGCGGGAGTCAATGAGCAGTTCTTC.